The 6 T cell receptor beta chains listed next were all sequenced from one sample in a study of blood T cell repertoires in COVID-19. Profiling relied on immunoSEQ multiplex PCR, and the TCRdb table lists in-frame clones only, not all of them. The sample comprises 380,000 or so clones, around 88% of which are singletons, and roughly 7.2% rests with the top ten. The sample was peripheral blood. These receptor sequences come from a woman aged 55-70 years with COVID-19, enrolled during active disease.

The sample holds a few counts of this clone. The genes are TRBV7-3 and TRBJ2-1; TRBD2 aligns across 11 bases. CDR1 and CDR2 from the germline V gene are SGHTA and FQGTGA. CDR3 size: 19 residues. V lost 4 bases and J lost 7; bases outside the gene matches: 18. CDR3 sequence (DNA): TGTGCCAGCAGCTCCTCGTCTGGTAGCGGGGGGGCCTCTGAGAATGAGCAGTTCTTC. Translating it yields CASSSSSGSGGASENEQFF.

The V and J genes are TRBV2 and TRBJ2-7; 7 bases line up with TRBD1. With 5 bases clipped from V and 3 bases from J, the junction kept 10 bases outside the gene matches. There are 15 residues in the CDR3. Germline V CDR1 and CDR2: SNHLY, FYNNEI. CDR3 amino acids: CASSPSPGGSYEQYF. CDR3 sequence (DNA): TGTGCCAGCAGTCCATCCCCAGGGGGAAGCTACGAGCAGTACTTC.

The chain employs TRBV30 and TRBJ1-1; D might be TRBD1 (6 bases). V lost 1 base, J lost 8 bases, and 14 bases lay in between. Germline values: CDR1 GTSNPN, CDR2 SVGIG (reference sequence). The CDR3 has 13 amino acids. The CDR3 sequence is CAWSGQVGAEAFF. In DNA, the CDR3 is TGTGCCTGGAGTGGACAGGTTGGGGCGGAAGCTTTCTTT.

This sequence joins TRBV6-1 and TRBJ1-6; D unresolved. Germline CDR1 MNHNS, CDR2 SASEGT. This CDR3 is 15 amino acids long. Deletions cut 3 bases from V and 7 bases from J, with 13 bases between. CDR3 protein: CASSDTGFGNSPLHF. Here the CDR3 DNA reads TGTGCCAGCAGTGATACGGGATTCGGGAATTCACCCCTCCACTTT.

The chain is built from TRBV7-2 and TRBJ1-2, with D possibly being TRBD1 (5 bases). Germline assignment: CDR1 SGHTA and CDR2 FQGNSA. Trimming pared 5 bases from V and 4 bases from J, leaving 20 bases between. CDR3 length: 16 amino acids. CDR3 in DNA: TGTGCCAGCAGCCCCAGCCCTCGGGGGGTGGTCTATGGCTACACCTTC. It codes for CASSPSPRGVVYGYTF.

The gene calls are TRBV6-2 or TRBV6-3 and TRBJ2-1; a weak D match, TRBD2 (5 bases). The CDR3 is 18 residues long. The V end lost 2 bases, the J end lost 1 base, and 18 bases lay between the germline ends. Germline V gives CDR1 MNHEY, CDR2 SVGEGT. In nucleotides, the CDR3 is TGTGCCAGCAGTTACCTGATGGATCGGCCGGGATCCTACAATGAGCAGTTCTTC. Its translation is CASSYLMDRPGSYNEQFF.